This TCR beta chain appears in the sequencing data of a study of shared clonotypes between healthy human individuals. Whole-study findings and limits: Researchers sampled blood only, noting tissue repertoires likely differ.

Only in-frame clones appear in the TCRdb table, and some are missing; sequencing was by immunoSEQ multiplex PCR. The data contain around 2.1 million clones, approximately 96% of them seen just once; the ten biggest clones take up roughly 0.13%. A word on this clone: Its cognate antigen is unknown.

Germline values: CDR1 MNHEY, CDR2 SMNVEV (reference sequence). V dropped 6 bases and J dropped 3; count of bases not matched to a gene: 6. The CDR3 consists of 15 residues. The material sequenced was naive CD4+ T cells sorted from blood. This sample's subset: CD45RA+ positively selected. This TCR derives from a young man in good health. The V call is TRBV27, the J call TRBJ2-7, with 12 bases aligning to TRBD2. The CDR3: CASRTLLAGGYEQYF. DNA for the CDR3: TGTGCCAGCAGAACTCTACTAGCGGGGGGCTACGAGCAGTACTTC.